A single sample is the source of the 27 T cell receptor beta chains below, sequenced in a study of blood T cell repertoires in COVID-19. The assay was immunoSEQ multiplex PCR, and TCRdb's table has in-frame clones only and misses some. The sample shows about 99,000 clones, approximately 90% of them seen only once. Sequenced input: peripheral blood. The receptors shown here come from a middle-aged man in a cohort sampled during active COVID-19.

The chain is built from TRBV14 and TRBJ2-1, with 8 bases aligning to TRBD2. This CDR3 region has 15 residues. With 2 bases clipped from V and 7 bases from J, the junction kept 7 bases outside the gene matches. The V gene's germline CDR1 is SGHDN and CDR2 FVKESK. The DNA for the CDR3 is TGTGCCAGCAGCCAATGGCGGGGGGCAAGGAATGAGCAGTTCTTC. This sequence encodes CASSQWRGARNEQFF. Based on the CDR3 plus reference TRBV14 and TRBJ2-1, the full variable domain is EAGVTQFPSHSVIEKGQTVTLRCDPISGHDNLYWYRRVMGKEIKFLLHFVKESKQDESGMPNNRFLAERTGGTYSTLKVQPAELEDSGVYFCASSQWRGARNEQFFGPGTRLTVL.

DNA for the CDR3: TGTGCCAGCAGCCCTCGGAACACTGAAGCTTTCTTT. Translation: CASSPRNTEAFF. This chain joins TRBV3-1 (or the pseudogene TRBV3-2) and TRBJ1-1; the D is unclear. Germline assignment: CDR1 LGHDT and CDR2 YNNKEL (reference sequence). V gave up 4 bases and J gave up 1 base, with 4 bases separating them. The CDR3 length is 12 residues.

The chain links TRBV7-2 to TRBJ2-4, with 7 bases lining up with TRBD1. V was clipped by 5 bases and J by 4 bases; unmatched bases: 5. Germline CDR1 SGHTA, CDR2 FQGNSA. The CDR3 is made up of 14 amino acids. CDR3 nucleotide sequence: TGTGCCAGCAGCATCGACAGGGTTAAAAACATTCAGTACTTC. Translating it yields CASSIDRVKNIQYF.

V and J are TRBV27 and TRBJ2-3; the D gene is possibly TRBD2 (5 bases). The CDR3 runs to 15 residues. The germline CDR1 and CDR2 sequences are MNHEY and SMNVEV (reference sequence). V was trimmed by 5 bases and J by 2 bases, leaving 14 bases between them. This CDR3 is CASSPWTVVTDTQYF. In nucleotides, the CDR3 is TGTGCCAGCAGTCCCTGGACTGTGGTCACAGATACGCAGTATTTT.

The rearrangement joins TRBV5-8 to TRBJ2-3; 12 bases are a match to TRBD1. The V segment lost 1 base and the J segment 2 bases; nucleotides outside the gene matches: 11. This CDR3 region has 19 residues. The V gene's germline CDR1 is SGHTS and CDR2 YDEGEE. The CDR3 sequence is CASSLPGTGGSMTTDTQYF. CDR3 in DNA: TGTGCCAGCAGCTTGCCCGGGACAGGGGGCTCAATGACCACAGATACGCAGTATTTT.

Here the CDR3 reads CASSLGAQETQYF. In DNA form, the CDR3 reads TGCGCCAGCAGCTTGGGGGCTCAGGAGACCCAGTACTTC. This chain uses TRBV5-1 with TRBJ2-5; D unclear. The V end was cut by 0 bases, the J end by 5 bases, with 8 bases between. This CDR3 region has 13 residues. Germline-derived CDR1 and CDR2 are SGHRS and YFSETQ.

The J gene is TRBJ2-2, the V gene TRBV7-3; D gene unclear. V was shortened by 5 bases and J by 2 bases, with 6 bases between the two germline ends. The CDR3 consists of 13 residues. Per the germline V gene, CDR1 is SGHTA and CDR2 is FQGTGA. The CDR3 is CASSIVNTGELFF. For the CDR3, the DNA is TGTGCCAGCAGCATTGTAAACACCGGGGAGCTGTTTTTT.

The chain couples TRBV18 to TRBJ1-2; weak D call: TRBD1 (5 bases). CDR1 and CDR2 (germline): KGHSH, LQKENI. V lost 0 bases, J lost 1 base, and 6 bases lay in between. This CDR3 is 14 amino acids long. The CDR3 region is CASSPPDSNYGYTF. CDR3 in DNA: TGTGCCAGCTCACCACCCGACAGTAACTATGGCTACACCTTC. The whole variable domain, filled in from reference TRBV18 and TRBJ1-2, reads NAGVMQNPRHLVRRRGQEARLRCSPMKGHSHVYWYRQLPEEGLKFMVYLQKENIIDESGMPKERFSAEFPKEGPSILRIQQVVRGDSAAYFCASSPPDSNYGYTFGSGTRLTVV.

This chain uses TRBV10-3 with TRBJ2-3; 10 bases match TRBD2. CDR1 is ENHRY, CDR2 SYGVKD, per germline. The CDR3 has 16 amino acids. V trimming: 10 bases; J trimming: 6 bases; junction bases outside the gene matches: 16. The CDR3 loop is CATSEWSGGAVDTQYF. Written as DNA, the CDR3 is TGTGCCACCTCCGAATGGAGCGGGGGGGCCGTGGATACGCAGTATTTT.

The chain recombines TRBV27 with TRBJ2-5; D gene unclear. CDR3 length: 19 amino acids. The V gene's germline CDR1 is MNHEY and CDR2 SMNVEV (reference sequence). The V gene lost 4 bases and the J gene lost 2 bases, with 26 bases spanning the gap. CDR3 loop: CASSSRAPTLSDRQETQYF. The DNA for the CDR3 is TGTGCCAGCAGTTCTCGAGCACCCACTTTAAGCGACCGACAAGAGACCCAGTACTTC.

The chain couples TRBV6-2 or TRBV6-3 to TRBJ1-2; no clear D gene. CDR1 is MNHEY and CDR2 is SVGEGT in the germline V gene. The CDR3 contains 14 residues. V was clipped by 2 bases and J by 8 bases, with 15 bases between them. As DNA, the CDR3 is TGTGCCAGCAGTTACCCGAGGCAGTCCCGGGGCTACACCTTC. Amino acid sequence: CASSYPRQSRGYTF.

The rearrangement uses TRBV19 and TRBJ2-2; 14 bases align to TRBD2. Germline assignment: CDR1 LNHDA and CDR2 SQIVND (reference sequence). V lost 1 base, J lost 6 bases, and 13 bases stayed unmatched. The CDR3 runs to 20 residues. CDR3 sequence reads: CASSIGRGPGTSGGSGELFF. The CDR3 DNA sequence: TGTGCCAGTAGTATAGGGCGGGGACCCGGGACTAGCGGGGGTTCCGGGGAGCTGTTTTTT.

The chain has TRBV7-2 and TRBJ2-3, with 9 bases fitting TRBD2. With 4 bases clipped from V and 0 bases from J, the junction kept 8 bases outside the gene matches. CDR1 SGHTA and CDR2 FQGNSA come from the germline V gene. This CDR3 contains 17 residues. CDR3 in DNA: TGTGCCAGCAGCTACAGACTAGCGGACGCTAGCACAGATACGCAGTATTTT. Protein sequence: CASSYRLADASTDTQYF.

The rearrangement links TRBV11-2 to TRBJ2-5; 10 nucleotides match TRBD2. V dropped 6 bases and J dropped 6; count of bases not matched to a gene: 4. Germline V CDR1 and CDR2: SGHAT, FQNNGV. The CDR3 sequence is 13 residues long. Here the CDR3 DNA reads TGTGCCAGCAGGGGACTAGCGATGAAGACCCAGTACTTC. Translation gives CASRGLAMKTQYF.

V is TRBV9 and J is TRBJ2-2, with 9 bases fitting TRBD2. The CDR3 is made up of 17 amino acids. Looked up from germline, CDR1 is SGDLS and CDR2 is YYNGEE. The V and J ends lost 1 base and 5 bases, in that order; junction bases with no gene match: 9. The CDR3 protein is CASSVRGSGGSTGELFF. The CDR3 DNA sequence: TGTGCCAGCAGCGTACGGGGTAGCGGGGGTAGTACCGGGGAGCTGTTTTTT.

This rearrangement joins TRBV5-1 to TRBJ1-2; 7 bases line up with TRBD1. Germline CDR1 SGHRS, CDR2 YFSETQ. Trimming removed 5 bases from V and 8 bases from J; junction bases left unmatched: 9. CDR3 length: 13 residues. The CDR3: CASSQGDRGGYTF. CDR3 nucleotides: TGCGCCAGCAGTCAGGGGGATAGGGGAGGCTACACCTTC. Drawing the rest from reference TRBV5-1 and TRBJ1-2, the complete variable domain is KAGVTQTPRYLIKTRGQQVTLSCSPISGHRSVSWYQQTPGQGLQFLFEYFSETQRNKGNFPGRFSGRQFSNSRSEMNVSTLELGDSALYLCASSQGDRGGYTFGSGTRLTVV.

The CDR3 DNA reads TGTGCCAGTACCCAATCCCTCGGGCGCGGGGAGACCCAGTACTTC. Encoded protein: CASTQSLGRGETQYF. V usage is TRBV19 and J usage is TRBJ2-5, with D tentatively TRBD2 (5 bases). This CDR3 spans 15 amino acids. The germline V gene has CDR1 LNHDA and CDR2 SQIVND (reference sequence). The V end lost 7 bases, the J end lost 5 bases, and 20 bases lay between the germline ends.

This clone came up a few times. This chain connects TRBV7-8 to TRBJ2-2; 11 bases line up with TRBD2. Trimming cost V 5 bases and J 7 bases; bases outside gene matches: 12. CDR3 size: 17 residues. Per the germline V gene, CDR1 is SGHVS and CDR2 is FQNEAQ. Written as DNA, the CDR3 is TGTGCCAGCAGCCCGCCGAGGAGACTAGCGGGGAGCGGGGAGCTGTTTTTT. Amino acid sequence: CASSPPRRLAGSGELFF.

The chain couples TRBV5-8 to TRBJ2-3, with D possibly TRBD1 on 6 matching bases. Trimming left V 3 bases short and J 3 bases short, with 17 bases between. There are 16 residues in the CDR3. Germline V gene data show CDR1 as SGHTS and CDR2 as YDEGEE. The CDR3 reads CASSSGDLRRTDTQYF. CDR3 nucleotides: TGTGCCAGCAGCTCAGGGGATCTCAGACGAACAGATACGCAGTATTTT.

This clone has only one observation. This rearrangement joins TRBV28 to TRBJ1-2; 7 positions match TRBD1. V lost 5 bases and J lost 4; bases outside the gene matches: 7. The CDR3 extends over 14 amino acids. Germline values: CDR1 MDHEN, CDR2 SYDVKM. The CDR3, as DNA: TGTGCCAGCAGTGCCCCCGGGACAGTCTATGGCTACACCTTC. It translates to CASSAPGTVYGYTF.

The rearrangement uses TRBV24-1 and TRBJ2-1; D gene uncertain. The CDR3 has 12 residues. V lost 4 bases to trimming and J lost 5 bases, with 5 bases between them. Germline lookup yields CDR1 KGHDR and CDR2 SFDVKD. The CDR3 here is CATSEIDNEQFF. The CDR3 DNA reads as TGTGCCACCAGTGAAATAGACAATGAGCAGTTCTTC.

The chain uses TRBV7-2 and TRBJ2-3, with D tentatively TRBD2 (5 bases). Trimming shortened V by 6 bases and J by 5 bases, and 9 bases separated the two germline ends. CDR3 length equals 12 residues. The germline V gene has CDR1 SGHTA and CDR2 FQGNSA. This CDR3 reads CASRAGGDTQYF. CDR3 coding DNA: TGTGCCAGCAGGGCCGGAGGAGATACGCAGTATTTT.

This clone ranks as medium-sized. The rearrangement joins TRBV19 to TRBJ1-2; D perhaps matches TRBD1 (5 bases). V gave up 5 bases and J gave up 8 bases, with 12 bases separating them. Germline CDR1 and CDR2: LNHDA and SQIVND (reference sequence). This CDR3 is 12 amino acids long. The CDR3 DNA reads as TGTGCCAGTAGTGGGCACAGGAGCGGCTACACCTTC. This gives the protein CASSGHRSGYTF.

This clone was counted a few times. The rearrangement links TRBV19 to TRBJ2-1; 8 nucleotides align to TRBD2. Germline CDR1 and CDR2: LNHDA and SQIVND (reference sequence). The CDR3 spans 15 residues. J was trimmed by 6 bases and V by 8 bases; bases with no gene match: 12. In DNA form, the CDR3 reads TGTGCCAGTCAGGCGGGGGGCCGACCGGTCAATGAGCAGTTCTTC. Its protein product is CASQAGGRPVNEQFF.

J is TRBJ2-2 and V is TRBV28; a weak D match, TRBD1 (5 bases). Germline-derived CDR1 and CDR2 are MDHEN and SYDVKM. With 8 bases removed from V and 2 bases from J, the gap between germline ends came to 9 bases. The CDR3 covers 13 residues. CDR3 bases: TGTGCCAGCGGCGACAGAAACACCGGGGAGCTGTTTTTT. Protein: CASGDRNTGELFF.

This rearrangement joins TRBV3-1 (or the pseudogene TRBV3-2) to TRBJ2-7; 8 nucleotides line up with TRBD2. The CDR3 is 13 residues long. Germline V CDR1 and CDR2: LGHDT, YNNKEL (reference sequence). Unmatched junction bases numbered 9, after V lost 5 bases and J lost 9 bases. DNA for the CDR3: TGTGCCAGCAGCGACCGGACTAGCTTGGTGCAGTACGTC. Amino acid sequence: CASSDRTSLVQYV.

The chain recombines TRBV5-4 with TRBJ2-1, with 9 bases that match TRBD2. The CDR3 extends over 15 amino acids. J was trimmed by 6 bases and V by 0 bases; bases with no gene match: 4. Per germline, CDR1 SGHNT and CDR2 YYREEE (reference sequence). The CDR3 DNA follows: TGTGCCAGCAGCTTGGGGCGGGGGGGCCTCAATGAGCAGTTCTTC. It codes for CASSLGRGGLNEQFF. The full variable domain, rest sourced from reference TRBV5-4 and TRBJ2-1, is ETGVTQSPTHLIKTRGQQVTLRCSSQSGHNTVSWYQQALGQGPQFIFQYYREEENGRGNFPPRFSGLQFPNYSSELNVNALELDDSALYLCASSLGRGGLNEQFFGPGTRLTVL.